The present T cell receptor (beta chain) was sequenced within a study of Tregs in tolerant kidney transplant recipients. The CDR3 is 14 residues long. The ends lost 6 bases at V and 6 bases at J; junction bases unmatched: 8. Germline V gene sequence: CDR1 MNHEY, CDR2 SMNVEV (reference sequence). About this clone itself: Its target is not known.

Overall study results and limits: Biological reproducibility was not directly addressed in this study. Findings come from small patient numbers and require larger validation. Donor-specific Treg expansion exceeded global Treg expansion in tolerant patients, suggesting antigen drive.

Repertoires were generated with immunoSEQ multiplex PCR, while TCRdb's copy carries only in-frame clones and drops some. The repertoire has roughly 69,000 clones, 85% to 90% of them found once; the top ten carry about 0.37%. This clonotype was sampled from a human donor who received a combined kidney and bone marrow transplant. The specimen comprised CD4+ T cells from blood, sampled before the transplant. The chain uses TRBV27 and TRBJ2-3; 8 bases are shared with TRBD2. Written as DNA, the CDR3 is TGTGCCAGCAGCGGACTAGCCGGCCCGGATACGCAGTATTTT. It codes for CASSGLAGPDTQYF.